A selection of T cell receptor beta chains follows, all from one sample in a study of blood T cell repertoires in COVID-19. The assay was immunoSEQ multiplex PCR, and TCRdb's table has in-frame clones only and misses some. The sample lists over 350,000 clones, 86% seen once, with roughly 1.4% in the top ten. The sequenced sample was peripheral blood. These receptors all come from a woman in her 30s with active or convalescent COVID-19. Each CDR3 is given with its conserved first and last residue. D genes are given only for firm matches. Clone size is not always given. Where it is, it says once, few, many or a class for expanded clones.

J	V	size	D	CDR3	DNA
TRBJ2-5	TRBV10-1	NA	NA	CASSESGGLETQYF	TGCGCCAGCAGTGAATCGGGGGGCCTGGAGACCCAGTACTTC
TRBJ1-1	TRBV7-9	NA	TRBD1	CASSFGTGRDTEAFF	TGTGCCAGCAGCTTCGGGACAGGGAGGGACACTGAAGCTTTCTTT
TRBJ1-2	TRBV7-6	NA	NA	CASVSGYSGYTF	TGTGCCAGCGTGTCGGGATACAGTGGCTACACCTTC
TRBJ2-5	TRBV30	NA	NA	CAWSVVREQETQYF	TGTGCCTGGAGTGTAGTCAGGGAACAAGAGACCCAGTACTTC
TRBJ2-3	TRBV11-2	NA	TRBD2	CASSLFALAGDVTDTQYF	TGTGCCAGCAGCTTATTTGCCCTAGCGGGAGATGTCACAGATACGCAGTATTTT
TRBJ2-1	TRBV28	NA	TRBD2	CASSSTSGSNEQFF	TGTGCCAGCAGTTCCACTAGCGGGAGTAATGAGCAGTTCTTC
TRBJ1-2	TRBV27	few	NA	CASSLWGSSPYGYTF	TGTGCCAGCAGTTTATGGGGCAGCTCCCCGTATGGCTACACCTTC
TRBJ1-2	TRBV29-1	NA	TRBD1	CSVPGTEYGYTF	TGCAGCGTACCCGGGACAGAGTATGGCTACACCTTC
TRBJ1-5	TRBV9	NA	NA	CASSVGIYSNQPQHF	TGTGCCAGCAGCGTAGGTATTTATAGCAATCAGCCCCAGCATTTT
TRBJ1-3	TRBV3-1/TRBV3-2	NA	TRBD1	CASSQTGRGSSGNTIYF	TGTGCCAGCAGCCAAACGGGCAGGGGGTCTTCTGGAAACACCATATATTTT